Following are 13 T cell receptor beta chains from one sample sequenced in a study of blood T cells in healthy people across ages. Then a second PCR, running about 6 to 11 cycles, was carried out with a sample-barcoded 5' primer and a J-beta primer mix. In TCRdb, the 5' RACE reads were re-called with MiXCR into one record per CDR3 protein. The sample lists almost 1 million distinct CDR3 sequences; roughly half were seen once. The sample was blood. These TCRs come from a woman aged 60-75 years in good health.

The CDR3 DNA sequence: TGTGCCAGCTCACCACGGACAGGGGGAGGGGGTGAGCAGTTCTTC. Protein sequence: CASSPRTGGGGEQFF. V usage is TRBV18 and J usage is TRBJ2-1; 10 bases agree with TRBD1. The CDR3 has 15 residues. CDR1 is KGHSH and CDR2 is LQKENI in the germline V gene. The ends lost 1 base at V and 9 bases at J; junction bases unmatched: 6.

In this sample, this clonotype turned up a few times. The J gene is TRBJ1-1, the V gene TRBV25-1, with 7 bases identical to TRBD1. The trim removed 6 bases at V and 12 bases at J, leaving 16 bases unmatched. The CDR3 contains 14 residues. CDR1 and CDR2 from the germline V gene are MGHDK and SYGVNS. The CDR3 spells CASRGSLDRAGTFF. The CDR3 DNA sequence: TGTGCCAGCAGAGGGTCTCTCGACAGGGCGGGAACTTTCTTT.

The J gene is TRBJ2-7, the V gene TRBV21-1. TRBV21-1 is deemed a pseudogene. The CDR3 is made up of 14 amino acids. The chain's CDR3 is CASSKARTYGEQYF. CDR3 DNA sequence: TGTGCCAGCAGCAAAGCCCGGACCTATGGGGAGCAGTACTTC.

This clonotype was found a few times. The chain recombines TRBV4-1 with TRBJ2-3, with a tentative D call TRBD2 (6 bases). The ends were cut back, 4 bases at V and 6 bases at J, with 20 bases in the middle. CDR3 length: 16 residues. The germline gives CDR1 MGHRA, CDR2 YSYEKL. This CDR3 is CASSLIGDPGVDTQYF. CDR3 DNA: TGCGCCAGCAGCCTTATCGGGGACCCGGGGGTGGATACGCAGTATTTT.

This clonotype was observed at least ten times. The chain is built from TRBV7-3 and TRBJ2-3, with 8 bases aligning to TRBD2. The CDR3 totals 16 residues. Germline V gene data show CDR1 as SGHTA and CDR2 as FQGTGA. Losses at the gene ends were 1 base for V and 1 base for J; bases not matched to a gene: 4. CDR3 region: CASSLKPGLGTDTQYF. DNA for the CDR3: TGTGCCAGCAGCTTAAAGCCGGGACTAGGCACAGATACGCAGTATTTT.

The V call is TRBV20-1, the J call TRBJ2-5; no clear D. With 3 bases removed from V and 7 bases from J, the gap between germline ends came to 18 bases. In germline, CDR1 is DFQATT, CDR2 SNEGSKA (reference sequence). The CDR3 runs to 14 residues. The CDR3 region is CSASADPTVGTQYF. CDR3 bases: TGCAGTGCTAGCGCCGACCCTACCGTTGGGACCCAGTACTTC.

The chain has TRBV12-3 or TRBV12-4 and TRBJ2-3, with no clear D. The CDR3 totals 14 residues. Trimming removed 5 bases at V and 1 base at J, with 10 bases between. The CDR3 loop is CASSSRFRTDTQYF. The CDR3 DNA reads as TGTGCCAGCAGTAGCAGATTCCGCACAGATACGCAGTATTTT.

This clonotype came up a few times. This chain connects TRBV6-5 to TRBJ2-3; tentative D call: TRBD2 (6 bases). Per germline, CDR1 MNHEY and CDR2 SVGAGI. Trimming removed 6 bases from V and 0 bases from J, with 16 bases in between. The CDR3 contains 16 residues. CDR3 residues: CASRPRLGTSTDTQYF. The CDR3 DNA sequence: TGTGCCAGCAGACCTCGCTTGGGGACTAGCACAGATACGCAGTATTTT.

This sequence joins TRBV29-1 and TRBJ2-3; tentatively, D is TRBD2 (5 bases). Trimming pared 4 bases from V and 5 bases from J, leaving 16 bases between. From germline, CDR1 is SQVTM and CDR2 ANQGSEA. The CDR3 loop spans 14 amino acids. CDR3 residues: CSVASGFGLDTQYF. CDR3 nucleotide sequence: TGCAGCGTTGCATCGGGGTTCGGGTTAGATACGCAGTATTTT.

This clonotype was observed once. The germline gene is not matched at one end of the junction; a read error may be the cause. The chain has TRBV20-1 and TRBJ1-5; D might be TRBD1 (6 bases). Germline V gives CDR1 DFQATT, CDR2 SNEGSKA (reference sequence). The CDR3 has 13 residues. The DNA of the CDR3 is TGCAGTGCAAAGGACAGCAATGATCAGCCCCGGCATTTT. As protein: CSAKDSNDQPRHF.

The chain carries TRBV20-1 and TRBJ1-1, with 8 bases that match TRBD1. The CDR3 has 18 residues. Germline values: CDR1 DFQATT, CDR2 SNEGSKA (reference sequence). The trim removed 0 bases at V and 4 bases at J, leaving 16 bases unmatched. DNA of the CDR3: TGCAGTGCTAGAGAGAGAAGGGGGCTTCCAGGGGGCCGCACTGAAGCTTTCTTT. Protein: CSARERRGLPGGRTEAFF.

The chain couples TRBV28 to TRBJ2-2, with a possible D match to TRBD2 (6 bases). The germline V gene encodes CDR1 MDHEN and CDR2 SYDVKM. V gave up 5 bases and J gave up 4 bases, with 14 bases separating them. This CDR3 has 15 residues. The CDR3 region is CASSLPGDVTGELFF. Here the CDR3 DNA reads TGTGCCAGCAGTCTTCCGGGAGACGTCACCGGGGAGCTGTTTTTT.

The chain recombines TRBV6-6 with TRBJ2-4; 10 bases match TRBD2. Germline assignment: CDR1 MNHNY and CDR2 SVGAGI (reference sequence). Losses at the gene ends were 6 bases for V and 13 bases for J; bases not matched to a gene: 15. The CDR3 totals 15 residues. The CDR3: CASRELGAGGLEQYF. The CDR3 bases are TGTGCCAGCAGGGAACTGGGAGCGGGAGGGCTTGAGCAGTACTTC.